Following are 18 T cell receptor beta chains from one sample sequenced in a study of T cell repertoires in cytomegalovirus infection. Via MiXCR, TCRdb re-called the reads, giving one row per CDR3 protein. The table lists roughly 230,000 distinct CDR3 sequences, around 12% of them singletons, with 1.6% in the top ten. Sequenced sample: PBMCs. The receptors were sampled from a human donor in good health (CMV status not recorded). Some clones in this sample may be carry-over from other donors' samples.

Ten or more counts support this clonotype. The chain has TRBV7-2 and TRBJ2-5; D possibly corresponds to TRBD1 (6 bases). This CDR3 spans 13 amino acids. The V gene lost 5 bases and the J gene lost 4 bases, with 11 bases spanning the gap. The germline gives CDR1 SGHTA, CDR2 FQGNSA. CDR3 DNA sequence: TGTGCCAGCAGCGGGCAGGGGCGAGAGACCCAGTACTTC. Its translation is CASSGQGRETQYF.

The V gene is TRBV29-1, the J gene TRBJ2-5; possibly TRBD2 for D (5 bases). Germline loops: CDR1 SQVTM, CDR2 ANQGSEA. There are 12 residues in the CDR3. CDR3 amino acids: CSGSEDQETQYF. CDR3 DNA: TGCAGTGGTAGCGAAGACCAAGAGACCCAGTACTTC.

This clonotype was recorded many times. J is TRBJ2-5 and V is TRBV7-8; D might be TRBD1 or TRBD2, each matching 5 bases. The CDR3 is 14 amino acids. Trimming shortened V by 1 base and J by 7 bases, and 13 bases separated the two germline ends. The germline V gene encodes CDR1 SGHVS and CDR2 FQNEAQ. CDR3 in DNA: TGTGCCAGCAGCTTAGTTCGGGACGCCGGGACCCAGTACTTC. Translation: CASSLVRDAGTQYF.

This clonotype occurred a few times. The J gene is TRBJ2-2, the V gene TRBV19; the match to TRBD1 covers 8 bases. Per germline, CDR1 LNHDA and CDR2 SQIVND (reference sequence). The CDR3 loop spans 14 amino acids. The ends lost 10 bases at V and 1 base at J; junction bases unmatched: 5. CDR3 protein: CATRGTGNTGELFF. The CDR3 DNA sequence: TGTGCCACCCGGGGGACAGGGAACACCGGGGAGCTGTTTTTT. Variable domain in full (rest from reference TRBV19 and TRBJ2-2): DGGITQSPKYLFRKEGQNVTLSCEQNLNHDAMYWYRQDPGQGLRLIYYSQIVNDFQKGDIAEGYSVSREKKESFPLTVTSAQKNPTAFYLCATRGTGNTGELFFGEGSRLTVL.

In its sample, this clonotype was seen a few times. This chain connects TRBV19 to TRBJ2-7; 7 bases are shared with TRBD1. Germline values: CDR1 LNHDA, CDR2 SQIVND (reference sequence). The CDR3 is made up of 17 amino acids. Unmatched junction bases numbered 12, after V lost 4 bases and J lost 0 bases. The CDR3 loop is CASSKQPPGQTSYEQYF. CDR3 sequence (DNA): TGTGCCAGTAGTAAACAACCCCCGGGACAGACCTCCTACGAGCAGTACTTC.

In this sample, this clonotype turned up many times. J is TRBJ2-3 and V is TRBV28; no reliable D call. This CDR3 has 14 amino acids. Between the trimmed V and J ends, which lost 2 bases and 6 bases, there was a span of 12 bases. The germline gives CDR1 MDHEN, CDR2 SYDVKM. This chain's CDR3 is CASSLGFRADTQYF. CDR3 coding DNA: TGTGCCAGCAGTTTAGGTTTCCGGGCCGATACGCAGTATTTT.

The V call is TRBV19, the J call TRBJ2-7; no clear D gene. This CDR3 is built from 13 residues. CDR1 is LNHDA and CDR2 is SQIVND in the germline V gene (reference sequence). The V and J ends lost 5 bases and 3 bases respectively, with 11 bases between them. Here the CDR3 DNA reads TGTGCCAGTAGTTTTGAGAGCCGCTACGAGCAGTACTTC. Encoded protein: CASSFESRYEQYF.

In this sample, this clonotype turned up a few times. In DNA, the CDR3 is TGTGCCAGCAGCTTAGGTCCCCCCGGGACTAGCGATGAGCAGTTCTTC. Its protein is CASSLGPPGTSDEQFF. The gene calls are TRBV7-3 and TRBJ2-1; 10 bases align to TRBD2. The germline V gene has CDR1 SGHTA and CDR2 FQGTGA. The V gene end was trimmed by 2 bases and the J gene end by 8 bases; junction bases not matched to a gene: 9. CDR3 length: 16 amino acids.

This clonotype was observed many times. The gene calls are TRBV7-2 and TRBJ1-1; 7 bases match TRBD1. With V trimmed by 8 bases and J by 0 bases, 9 bases remained unmatched. Per germline, CDR1 SGHTA and CDR2 FQGNSA. This CDR3 comprises 15 residues. The CDR3 DNA reads TGTGCCAGCCTACCCAGGGGGGGGATGAACACTGAAGCTTTCTTT. Amino acid sequence: CASLPRGGMNTEAFF. The full variable domain, completed using reference TRBV7-2 and TRBJ1-1, is GAGVSQSPSNKVTEKGKDVELRCDPISGHTALYWYRQSLGQGLEFLIYFQGNSAPDKSGLPSDRFSAERTGGSVSTLTIQRTQQEDSAVYLCASLPRGGMNTEAFFGQGTRLTVV.

CDR3: CATSREGTITGELFF. The CDR3, as DNA: TGTGCCACCAGCAGAGAGGGAACAATTACCGGGGAGCTGTTTTTT. The rearrangement uses TRBV15 and TRBJ2-2; the D is unclear. Trimming left V 0 bases short and J 5 bases short, with 10 bases between. Germline V gives CDR1 LNHNV, CDR2 YYDKDF (reference sequence). The CDR3 is made up of 15 amino acids.

The V gene is TRBV10-3, the J gene TRBJ1-1; D perhaps matches TRBD1 (6 bases). Germline CDR1 and CDR2: ENHRY and SYGVKD. This CDR3 region has 17 residues. V shed 6 bases and J shed 3 bases, with 23 bases lying between them. The CDR3 protein is CAIRRGLRTESYTEAFF. The DNA of the CDR3 is TGTGCCATCAGGAGGGGGTTACGGACAGAATCGTACACTGAAGCTTTCTTT.

This clonotype has only a few counts. The J gene is TRBJ1-5, the V gene TRBV6-6; D possibly corresponds to TRBD1 (5 bases). The CDR3 sequence is 14 residues long. The V and J ends lost 10 bases and 0 bases respectively, with 13 bases between them. Looked up from germline, CDR1 is MNHNY and CDR2 is SVGAGI (reference sequence). The CDR3 reads CATTDINSNQPQHF. The CDR3 DNA is TGTGCCACTACGGACATCAATAGCAATCAGCCCCAGCATTTT.

Ten or more counts support this clonotype. This chain joins TRBV28 and TRBJ1-5; possibly TRBD1 for D (5 bases). CDR1 MDHEN and CDR2 SYDVKM come from the germline V gene. Trimming took 6 bases from V and 3 from J, leaving 9 bases between them. This CDR3 has 13 amino acids. The CDR3 DNA sequence: TGTGCCAGCAGCCGACAGACCAATCAGCCCCAGCATTTT. Its protein is CASSRQTNQPQHF.

This clonotype has more than one count but fewer than ten. The chain carries TRBV29-1 and TRBJ1-5, with D maybe TRBD1 (5 bases). The CDR3 totals 15 residues. The germline gives CDR1 SQVTM, CDR2 ANQGSEA. The germline V and J ends were trimmed by 4 bases and 0 bases, with 13 bases remaining between them. CDR3 sequence reads: CSVGAGDYSNQPQHF. The CDR3, as DNA: TGCAGCGTTGGGGCGGGGGATTATAGCAATCAGCCCCAGCATTTT. Full variable domain (missing parts from reference TRBV29-1 and TRBJ1-5): SAVISQKPSRDICQRGTSLTIQCQVDSQVTMMFWYRQQPGQSLTLIATANQGSEATYESGFVIDKFPISRPNLTFSTLTVSNMSPEDSSIYLCSVGAGDYSNQPQHFGDGTRLSIL.

This clonotype was seen ten or more times. This CDR3 is CASSDRGGRNTEAFF. As DNA, the CDR3 is TGTGCCAGCAGCGATAGGGGGGGAAGGAACACTGAAGCTTTCTTT. The rearrangement links TRBV7-2 to TRBJ1-1; weak D call: TRBD1 (6 bases). The V gene's germline CDR1 is SGHTA and CDR2 FQGNSA. Trimming took off 5 bases at V and 1 base at J, with 14 bases between the two ends. This CDR3 comprises 15 residues.

A few counts support this clonotype. The V gene is TRBV24-1, the J gene TRBJ2-2; a possible D gene is TRBD1 (7 bases). Trimming left V 3 bases short and J 0 bases short, with 13 bases between. This CDR3 contains 17 residues. Germline lookup yields CDR1 KGHDR and CDR2 SFDVKD. DNA for the CDR3: TGTGCCACCAGTGATCCCCAGGGGGGCACGAACACCGGGGAGCTGTTTTTT. Its translation is CATSDPQGGTNTGELFF.

This clonotype was picked up many times. The V gene is TRBV4-2, the J gene TRBJ1-2; D not certain. Germline V gene data show CDR1 as LGHNA and CDR2 as YNFKEQ. The CDR3 extends over 15 amino acids. Trimming removed 0 bases from V and 5 bases from J, with 13 bases in between. In DNA, the CDR3 is TGTGCCAGCAGCCAAGAAATGGGAAAGCCGTATGGCTACACCTTC. It specifies CASSQEMGKPYGYTF.

V usage is TRBV29-1 and J usage is TRBJ2-2; unclear D gene. The CDR3 has 14 residues. Germline V CDR1 and CDR2: SQVTM, ANQGSEA. Deletions cut 6 bases from V and 2 bases from J, with 13 bases between. The CDR3 DNA is TGCAGCGTGCGACCCACCTATAACACCGGGGAGCTGTTTTTT. Amino acids: CSVRPTYNTGELFF.